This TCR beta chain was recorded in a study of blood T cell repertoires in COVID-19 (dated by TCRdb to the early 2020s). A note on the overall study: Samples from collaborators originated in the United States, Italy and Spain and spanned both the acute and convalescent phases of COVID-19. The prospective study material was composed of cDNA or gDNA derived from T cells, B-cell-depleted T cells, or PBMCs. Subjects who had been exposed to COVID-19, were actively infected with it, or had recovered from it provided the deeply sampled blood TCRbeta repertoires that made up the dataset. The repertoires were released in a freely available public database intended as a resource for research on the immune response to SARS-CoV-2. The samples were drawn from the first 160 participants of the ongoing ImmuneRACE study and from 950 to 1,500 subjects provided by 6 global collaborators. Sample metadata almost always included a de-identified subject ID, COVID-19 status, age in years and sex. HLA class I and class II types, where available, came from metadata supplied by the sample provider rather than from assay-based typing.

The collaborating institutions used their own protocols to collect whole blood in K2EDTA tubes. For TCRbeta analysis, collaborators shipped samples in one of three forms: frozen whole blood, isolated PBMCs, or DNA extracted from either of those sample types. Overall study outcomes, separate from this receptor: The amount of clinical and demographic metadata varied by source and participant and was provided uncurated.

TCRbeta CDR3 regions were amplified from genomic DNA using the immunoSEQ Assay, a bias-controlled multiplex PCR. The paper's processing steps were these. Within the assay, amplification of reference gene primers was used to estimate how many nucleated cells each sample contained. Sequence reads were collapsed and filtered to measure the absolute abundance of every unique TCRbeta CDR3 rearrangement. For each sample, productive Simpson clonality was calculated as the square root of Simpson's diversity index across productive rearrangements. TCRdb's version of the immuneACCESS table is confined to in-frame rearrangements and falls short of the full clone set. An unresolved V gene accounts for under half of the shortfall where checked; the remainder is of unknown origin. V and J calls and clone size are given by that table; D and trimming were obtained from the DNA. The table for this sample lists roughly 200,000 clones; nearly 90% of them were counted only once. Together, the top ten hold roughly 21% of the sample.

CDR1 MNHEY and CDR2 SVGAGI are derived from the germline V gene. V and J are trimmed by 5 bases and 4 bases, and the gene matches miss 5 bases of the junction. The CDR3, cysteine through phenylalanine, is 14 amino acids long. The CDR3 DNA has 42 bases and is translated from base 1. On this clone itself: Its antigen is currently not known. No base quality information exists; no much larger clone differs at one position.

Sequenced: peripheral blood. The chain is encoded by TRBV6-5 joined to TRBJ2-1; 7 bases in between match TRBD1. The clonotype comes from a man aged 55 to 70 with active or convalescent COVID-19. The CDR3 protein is CASSIGQAYNEQFF. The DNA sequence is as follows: TGTGCCAGCAGTATCGGACAGGCGTACAATGAGCAGTTCTTC.